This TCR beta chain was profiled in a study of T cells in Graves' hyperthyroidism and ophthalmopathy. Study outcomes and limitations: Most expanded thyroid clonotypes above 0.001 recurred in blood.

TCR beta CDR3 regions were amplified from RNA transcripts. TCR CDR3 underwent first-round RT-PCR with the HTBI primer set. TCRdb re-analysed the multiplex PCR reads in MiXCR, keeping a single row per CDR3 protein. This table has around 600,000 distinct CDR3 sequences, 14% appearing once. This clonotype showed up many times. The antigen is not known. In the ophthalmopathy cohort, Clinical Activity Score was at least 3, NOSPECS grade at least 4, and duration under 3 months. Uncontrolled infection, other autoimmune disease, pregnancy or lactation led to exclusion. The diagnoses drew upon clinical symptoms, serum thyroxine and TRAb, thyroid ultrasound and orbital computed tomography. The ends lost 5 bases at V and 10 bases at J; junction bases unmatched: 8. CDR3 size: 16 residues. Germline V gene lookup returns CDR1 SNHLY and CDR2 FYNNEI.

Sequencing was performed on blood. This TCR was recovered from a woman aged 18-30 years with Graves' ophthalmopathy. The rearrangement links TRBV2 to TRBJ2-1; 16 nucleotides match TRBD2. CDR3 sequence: CASSKGTSGRAEEQFF. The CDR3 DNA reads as TGTGCCAGCAGTAAAGGGACTAGCGGGAGGGCCGAGGAGCAGTTCTTC.